A selection of T cell receptor beta chains follows, all from one sample in a study of breast tumors, draining lymph nodes, adjacent tissues. TCRdb re-called the multiplex PCR reads with MiXCR, one entry per CDR3 protein. There are about 110,000 distinct CDR3 sequences in the sample; 30% occur only once, and approximately 5.3% lies in the top ten. The sequencing sample was made of axillary lymph node tissue. These receptors were taken from a female donor with breast cancer. Some clones in this sample may be carry-over from other donors' samples. Each CDR3 is given without its conserved first and last residue. Each record gives: J gene, V gene, clone size, CDR3 protein. The size field is filled for only some rows; it gives once, few, many or a size class.

TRBJ1-2,TRBV9,.,ASSAPGLAGLSYT
TRBJ1-1,TRBV5-1,.,ASSPETGIAF
TRBJ1-2,TRBV13,.,ASSLSSDYGYT
TRBJ2-1,TRBV14,many,ASSQETGRINEQF
TRBJ2-3,TRBV15,few,ATSREWGGTDTQY
TRBJ2-3,TRBV12-3/TRBV12-4,many,ASSLLRGPSDTQY
TRBJ2-1,TRBV20-1,many,SARTGTGLSYNEQF
TRBJ2-3,TRBV5-1,many,ASSIAGGGTDTQY
TRBJ2-6,TRBV4-1,many,ASSPTGGSVSGTNVLT
TRBJ2-7,TRBV24-1,many,ATSDLLQGGEQY
TRBJ1-1,TRBV4-1,few,ASSQEERMNTEAF
TRBJ1-1,TRBV19,.,ASSATDNTEAF
TRBJ2-1,TRBV24-1,.,ATSGAGTTPDEQF
TRBJ2-7,TRBV15,.,ATSDQASASYEQY
TRBJ1-1,TRBV12-3/TRBV12-4,many,ASSSYGTETEAF
TRBJ2-1,TRBV19,few,ASSRGQNNEQF
TRBJ2-3,TRBV5-6,many,ASSFSGTATDTQY
TRBJ1-2,TRBV20-1,many,SLLTGSGYT
TRBJ2-1,TRBV27,many,ASSPWTLDNEQF
TRBJ2-2,TRBV20-1,many,SGASVNGELF
TRBJ2-1,TRBV5-6,many,ASSSMGLAAYNEQF
TRBJ2-4,TRBV28,many,ASSQQHGLAKNIQY
TRBJ2-1,TRBV10-3,many,AIRGLAVYNEQF
TRBJ2-5,TRBV7-2,.,ASSFYPRGLSKGETQY
TRBJ2-5,TRBV7-9,.,ASSFGTGETQY
TRBJ2-3,TRBV7-2,many,ASSLGGTSTDTQY
TRBJ1-5,TRBV5-5,many,ASSLDPGTDNQPQH
TRBJ2-5,TRBV20-1,many,SASSRLNQETQY
TRBJ1-5,TRBV6-5,many,ASSSVSNQPQH
TRBJ1-5,TRBV24-1,.,ATSGRDGQPQH
TRBJ1-4,TRBV2,.,ASSARRTTNEKLF
TRBJ1-1,TRBV5-1,few,ASSSRPGQGGTEAF
TRBJ2-7,TRBV20-1,once,SAREGTEYGQY
TRBJ2-7,TRBV2,.,ASSRTGSGYEQY
TRBJ2-1,TRBV10-3,many,AISELGQGITTYNEQF
TRBJ2-5,TRBV20-1,many,SATDRGGSLWETQY
TRBJ1-3,TRBV7-8,.,ASREGGNTIY
TRBJ2-1,TRBV19,many,ASSPGLNSYNEQF
TRBJ2-1,TRBV6-1,many,ASSSRGTRANEQF
TRBJ2-5,TRBV20-1,many,SARVPRGIPQETQY
TRBJ2-6,TRBV13,.,ASNLGGYSRANVLT
TRBJ2-7,TRBV7-3,.,ASSPSLARALNEQY
TRBJ1-2,TRBV18,many,ASSPSEGYGYT
TRBJ2-1,TRBV27,many,ASSTPRGGEYSEQF
TRBJ2-5,TRBV20-1,many,SETGVTRGTQY
TRBJ1-6,TRBV2,many,ASRDPGQSHSSYNSPLH
TRBJ1-2,TRBV28,many,ASLPGTAANYGYT
TRBJ2-5,TRBV4-1,many,ASSQDGRGAETQY
TRBJ1-3,TRBV3-1,once,ASSQSRGGNTIY
TRBJ2-7,TRBV9,.,ASSVGGNSYEQY
TRBJ1-1,TRBV19,few,ASRSTGPMNTEAF
TRBJ2-2,TRBV2,.,ASSLLAGGYNELF
TRBJ2-1,TRBV20-1,many,SVEEGRGYNEQF
TRBJ2-5,TRBV4-3,many,ASSQDGVNQETQY
TRBJ2-5,TRBV7-8,many,ASSLRTSQETQY
TRBJ2-1,TRBV28,many,ASSPGADEQF
TRBJ2-5,TRBV20-1,many,SAREQGVGETQY